One and the same sample provided the 9 T cell receptor beta chains below, sequenced in a study of cytomegalovirus exposure and HLA in healthy donors. Primers: 60 Vbeta forward and 13 Jbeta reverse. Using immunoSEQ multiplex PCR, the repertoire was profiled, and TCRdb retains in-frame clones only, with some absent. The table includes about 50,000 clones, less than 85% detected once. The sample comprised PBMCs. These receptors all stem from a man between 25 and 39 years old in good health and CMV-seropositive.

This chain joins TRBV28 and TRBJ1-1; 7 positions match TRBD1. Trimming removed 7 bases from V and 2 bases from J; junction bases left unmatched: 7. CDR3 length: 14 amino acids. Per the germline V gene, CDR1 is MDHEN and CDR2 is SYDVKM. Written as DNA, the CDR3 is TGTGCCAGCAACCCGGACAGGAGCAACACTGAAGCTTTCTTT. Translating it yields CASNPDRSNTEAFF.

This rearrangement joins TRBV5-1 to TRBJ1-6; D unresolved. This CDR3 has 15 amino acids. The V gene lost 0 bases and the J gene lost 9 bases, with 13 bases spanning the gap. Germline loops: CDR1 SGHRS, CDR2 YFSETQ. The CDR3 is CASSLASGVGSPLHF. The CDR3 DNA is TGCGCCAGCAGCTTGGCCTCCGGGGTCGGTTCACCCCTCCACTTT.

This sequence joins TRBV5-1 and TRBJ2-7; D is unclear. This CDR3 is 13 amino acids long. CDR1 SGHRS and CDR2 YFSETQ come from the germline V gene. Trimming cost V 0 bases and J 7 bases, with 11 bases left between them. The CDR3 bases are TGCGCCAGCAGCTTGGCCGTGGCAGATGAGCAGTACTTC. Translating gives CASSLAVADEQYF.

This chain links TRBV7-8 with TRBJ2-7; 7 bases map to TRBD2. The CDR3 sequence is 20 residues long. Germline CDR1 reads SGHVS; CDR2 reads FQNEAQ. The V segment lost 3 bases and the J segment 2 bases; nucleotides outside the gene matches: 22. The CDR3 region is CASSFPRGEVLDMPPYEQYF. CDR3 sequence (DNA): TGTGCCAGCAGCTTTCCCCGGGGGGAGGTCCTCGATATGCCGCCCTACGAGCAGTACTTC.

The V gene is TRBV9, the J gene TRBJ1-1; 9 nucleotides align to TRBD1. CDR1 is SGDLS and CDR2 is YYNGEE in the germline V gene. The CDR3 has 16 residues. J gave up 1 base and V 3 bases, and 7 bases lay outside the gene matches. CDR3 bases: TGTGCCAGCAGCGAGGGACAGGGATCGACGAACACTGAAGCTTTCTTT. Translating it yields CASSEGQGSTNTEAFF. Full variable domain (missing parts from reference TRBV9 and TRBJ1-1): DSGVTQTPKHLITATGQRVTLRCSPRSGDLSVYWYQQSLDQGLQFLIQYYNGEERAKGNILERFSAQQFPDLHSELNLSSLELGDSALYFCASSEGQGSTNTEAFFGQGTRLTVV.

V usage is TRBV6-5 and J usage is TRBJ2-2, with TRBD2 identical over 8 bases. The CDR3 consists of 16 residues. Germline CDR1 MNHEY, CDR2 SVGAGI. Trimming removed 0 bases from V and 5 bases from J; junction bases left unmatched: 5. The CDR3 loop is CASSYSSGGGTGELFF. The CDR3 coding sequence is TGTGCCAGCAGTTACTCCAGCGGGGGAGGAACCGGGGAGCTGTTTTTT.

Remarks on this clone: Mismatch with germline at one junction end may stem from a read error. The chain recombines TRBV5-4 with TRBJ2-2; 7 nucleotides agree with TRBD2. Germline V gene data show CDR1 as SGHNT and CDR2 as YYREEE (reference sequence). CDR3 length: 17 residues. CDR3 DNA sequence: TGTGCCAGCGGCTTGGGTTTAGGGAGGGTGGACACCGGGGAGCTGTTTTTT. Encoded protein: CASGLGLGRVDTGELFF. Looking up the rest from reference TRBV5-4 and TRBJ2-2 gives the full variable domain: ETGVTQSPTHLIKTRGQQVTLRCSSQSGHNTVSWYQQALGQGPQFIFQYYREEENGRGNFPPRFSGLQFPNYSSELNVNALELDDSALYLCASGLGLGRVDTGELFFGEGSRLTVL.

The rearrangement links TRBV18 to TRBJ1-1, with D possibly matching TRBD1 (5 bases). The V end lost 3 bases, the J end lost 1 base, and 12 bases lay between the germline ends. The germline CDR1 and CDR2 sequences are KGHSH and LQKENI. CDR3 length equals 15 residues. Written as DNA, the CDR3 is TGTGCCAGCTCACCTGCGGGCGGGGGGAACACTGAAGCTTTCTTT. This codes for CASSPAGGGNTEAFF.

The genes are TRBV6-5 and TRBJ2-2; 10 bases align to TRBD1. With V trimmed by 10 bases and J by 5 bases, 10 bases remained unmatched. CDR3 size: 15 residues. Germline CDR1 reads MNHEY; CDR2 reads SVGAGI. The CDR3 DNA reads TGTGCCATCGCCCGGGGACAGGGGATTACCGGGGAGCTGTTTTTT. This codes for CAIARGQGITGELFF.